A selection of T cell receptor beta chains follows, all from one sample in a study of T cells after yellow fever vaccination. TCRdb reprocessed the 5' RACE reads with MiXCR, giving one entry per CDR3 protein. This sample has approximately 150,000 distinct CDR3 sequences, with about 8% found just once. The material sequenced was CD4+ T cells sorted from PBMCs, taken 5 days after the yellow fever booster vaccination. The receptors were sampled from a man younger than 45 who received the YFV17D yellow fever vaccine. Each CDR3 is given with its conserved first and last residue. A D gene is named only where the DNA matches it firmly. Clone size is not always given. Where it is, it says once, few, many or a class for expanded clones.

abundance,v_gene,len,j_gene,d_gene,CDR3nt,CDR3aa
many,TRBV20-1,14,TRBJ2-3,TRBD2,TGCAGTGCGCTAGCGGCTGCCGAGGGAGATACGCAGTATTTT,CSALAAAEGDTQYF
many,TRBV20-1,15,TRBJ1-5,TRBD1,TGCAGTGCTAGAGATCGACAGGGGGGAAATCAGCCCCAGCATTTT,CSARDRQGGNQPQHF
many,TRBV18,15,TRBJ2-1,NA,TGTGCCAGCTCACTACTAGCTTGGTCCTACAATGAGCAGTTCTTC,CASSLLAWSYNEQFF
many,TRBV7-2,16,TRBJ2-7,TRBD2,TGTGCCAGCAGCTTAGTCGGGACTACCTCCTCCTACGAGCAGTACTTC,CASSLVGTTSSYEQYF
many,TRBV5-1,15,TRBJ1-2,NA,TGCGCCAGCAGCAGTTTTCAGGGAGGAAACTATGGCTACACCTTC,CASSSFQGGNYGYTF
many,TRBV20-1,16,TRBJ1-2,TRBD1,TGCAGTGCTAGAAGAGTTGGGACAGGGGGCTTCGATGGCTACACCTTC,CSARRVGTGGFDGYTF
many,TRBV20-1,12,TRBJ2-1,NA,TGCAGTGCTAACGGACAGTACAATGAGCAGTTCTTC,CSANGQYNEQFF
few,TRBV7-6,14,TRBJ2-3,NA,TGTGCCAGCAGCCAAAAGCCAGGTACAGATACGCAGTATTTT,CASSQKPGTDTQYF
few,TRBV18,14,TRBJ2-5,TRBD1,TGTGCCAGCTCACCCACGGGACAGACAGAGACCCAGTACTTC,CASSPTGQTETQYF
many,TRBV7-9,16,TRBJ2-3,NA,TGTGCCAGCAGCTTAGGTAGTAGCAGGGGCACAGATACGCAGTATTTT,CASSLGSSRGTDTQYF
many,TRBV7-2,14,TRBJ2-3,NA,TGTGCCAGCAGGTTCTCGTCGTACACAGATACGCAGTATTTT,CASRFSSYTDTQYF
few,TRBV6-2/TRBV6-3,14,TRBJ2-6,NA,TGTGCCAGCAGTAAAACCGGTGGGGCCAACGTCCTGACTTTC,CASSKTGGANVLTF
NA,TRBV6-7,15,TRBJ1-4,TRBD1,TGTGCCAGCAGTGGGATGACAGGGTGGAATGAAAAACTGTTTTTT,CASSGMTGWNEKLFF
many,TRBV4-3,14,TRBJ2-7,NA,TGCGCCAGCAGCCAAGGGCGGATAGCCTACGAGCAGTACTTC,CASSQGRIAYEQYF
many,TRBV6-1,17,TRBJ2-7,NA,TGTGCCAGCAGTCCCCTGGAGTTTAGCGTTAGCTCCTACGAGCAGTACTTC,CASSPLEFSVSSYEQYF
many,TRBV12-5,11,TRBJ2-7,NA,TGTGCTAGTGGTTTGTTAACCGAGCAGTACTTC,CASGLLTEQYF
many,TRBV7-9,17,TRBJ2-1,TRBD2,TGTGCCAGCAGCGGCGGGACTAGCGGTTCCTCCTACAATGAGCAGTTCTTC,CASSGGTSGSSYNEQFF
many,TRBV28,15,TRBJ2-7,NA,TGTGCCAGCAGCCCTCGAGCCGGGACTTCCTACGAGCAGTACTTC,CASSPRAGTSYEQYF
few,TRBV14,13,TRBJ2-2,NA,TGTGCCAGCAGCCCCCTGGGTCCCGGGGAGCTGTTTTTT,CASSPLGPGELFF
many,TRBV6-1,13,TRBJ2-1,NA,TGTGCCAGCACCGCCAACAGGGAGGATGAGCAGTTCTTC,CASTANREDEQFF
many,TRBV5-4,12,TRBJ1-1,NA,TGTGCCAGCAGCACCCGCACATCCCGAGCTTTCTTT,CASSTRTSRAFF
NA,TRBV2,14,TRBJ2-1,TRBD2,TGTGCCAGCAGTGTCGGGGGGGGCTTAAATGAGCAGTTCTTC,CASSVGGGLNEQFF
many,TRBV12-3/TRBV12-4,16,TRBJ2-3,NA,TGTGCCAGCAGATATGATGGTCGAGAAAGCACAGATACGCAGTATTTT,CASRYDGRESTDTQYF
many,TRBV18,13,TRBJ2-1,NA,TGTGCCAGCTCACCGGGCGGATACAATGAGCAGTTCTTC,CASSPGGYNEQFF
many,TRBV6-2/TRBV6-3,15,TRBJ1-5,TRBD1,TGTGCCAGCAGTTACCAAGACAGGGGGAGAAACCCCCAGCATTTT,CASSYQDRGRNPQHF
many,TRBV2,14,TRBJ2-5,NA,TGTGCCAGCGAGGAGCGGAGATCGGGGTGGACCCAGTACTTC,CASEERRSGWTQYF
many,TRBV2,13,TRBJ1-6,NA,TGTGCCAGCTTAAGAGAGTATAATTCACCCCTCCACTTT,CASLREYNSPLHF
many,TRBV5-1,14,TRBJ2-1,NA,TGCGCCAGCAGCGAGGCTAGCGCCTACAATGAGCAGTTCTTC,CASSEASAYNEQFF
NA,TRBV5-6,14,TRBJ2-7,NA,TGTGCCAGCAGCTTGGCTGGACAGTCCTACGAGCAGTACTTC,CASSLAGQSYEQYF
many,TRBV5-4,15,TRBJ1-1,NA,TGTGCCAGCAGCTTGAATCGGCGTTCAGGGTCTGAAGCTTTCTTT,CASSLNRRSGSEAFF
many,TRBV7-2,17,TRBJ1-4,TRBD1,TGTGCCAGCAGTTTGGGGATGGACAGGGGGCGACATGAAAAACTGTTTTTT,CASSLGMDRGRHEKLFF
many,TRBV12-3/TRBV12-4,13,TRBJ2-5,NA,TGTGCCAGCAGGGGGTGGGAACAAGAGACCCAGTACTTC,CASRGWEQETQYF
many,TRBV4-3,15,TRBJ1-5,NA,TGCGCCAGCAGCCAATCGTTCACAGGGAATCAGCCCCAGCATTTT,CASSQSFTGNQPQHF
once,TRBV7-2,15,TRBJ1-6,NA,TGTGCCAGCAGCCCTCGGACGGCCCAAAATTCACCCCTCCACTTT,CASSPRTAQNSPLHF
many,TRBV28,14,TRBJ1-3,NA,TGTGCCAGCAGGCCGGACAGCCTTGGAAACACCATATATTTT,CASRPDSLGNTIYF
NA,TRBV7-2,14,TRBJ2-5,TRBD2,TGTGCCAGCAGTGTGGACAGCCGGGGGGGGACCCAGTACTTC,CASSVDSRGGTQYF
few,TRBV5-1,15,TRBJ2-7,TRBD1,TGCGCCAGCAGCTTGGTGGGACAGGGGGCTGTCGAGCAGTACTTC,CASSLVGQGAVEQYF
many,TRBV7-2,15,TRBJ2-1,NA,TGTGCCAGCAGGGGGCAAGAAGGCTCCTACAATGAGCAGTTCTTC,CASRGQEGSYNEQFF
NA,TRBV20-1,15,TRBJ1-6,NA,TGCAGTGCTAGTGCATCGAGCTCCTATAATTCACCCCTCCACTTT,CSASASSSYNSPLHF
many,TRBV20-1,12,TRBJ1-2,NA,TGCAGTGCTACGAAACAGACTTATGGCTACACCTTC,CSATKQTYGYTF
many,TRBV5-1,13,TRBJ2-7,NA,TGCGCCAGCAGCACAGGGACGGAATACGAGCAGTACTTC,CASSTGTEYEQYF
NA,TRBV7-2,14,TRBJ2-7,TRBD1,TGTGCCAGCAGCTTACAAGGGGGCAAATACGAGCAGTACTTC,CASSLQGGKYEQYF
NA,TRBV7-9,12,TRBJ2-5,NA,TGTGCCAGCATCTACGGGGCAGAGACCCAGTACTTC,CASIYGAETQYF
many,TRBV19,14,TRBJ2-7,NA,TGTGCCAGTAGTATAGTAGCGGCCGGATACGAGCAGTACTTC,CASSIVAAGYEQYF
many,TRBV5-1,17,TRBJ2-3,NA,TGCGCCAGCAGCCTTAAGGGGGGCGGGGCCCCCACAGATACGCAGTATTTT,CASSLKGGGAPTDTQYF
few,TRBV18,12,TRBJ2-7,NA,TGTGCCAGCTCACCAGACGGCCAAGCCGAGTACTTC,CASSPDGQAEYF
NA,TRBV11-2,19,TRBJ2-5,NA,TGTGCCAGCAGCTTTCGACCCCCGTCCCGGTTGGGGGTCCAAGAGACCCAGTACTTC,CASSFRPPSRLGVQETQYF
many,TRBV28,15,TRBJ2-2,TRBD2,TGTGCCAGCAGTTCCCCGAGCGGGGACACCGGGGAGCTGTTTTTT,CASSSPSGDTGELFF
many,TRBV20-1,15,TRBJ2-3,TRBD1,TGCAGTGCTCTTGACAGGGGAAGAGGTCCAGATACGCAGTATTTT,CSALDRGRGPDTQYF
NA,TRBV6-1,14,TRBJ2-7,NA,TGTGCCAGCACCTCAGGTAGCAGGATTTACGAGCAGTACTTC,CASTSGSRIYEQYF
many,TRBV5-1,16,TRBJ2-6,NA,TGCGCCAGCAGCTTGGTCCAGGTTGATGGGGCCAACGTCCTGACTTTC,CASSLVQVDGANVLTF
many,TRBV24-1,16,TRBJ2-3,TRBD1,TGTGCCACCACGGATGGCCGGACAGGGGGCTTAGATACGCAGTATTTT,CATTDGRTGGLDTQYF
few,TRBV12-3/TRBV12-4,15,TRBJ2-7,TRBD1,TGTGCCACACGCGTGGGACAGGGAAGTTCCTACGAGCAGTACTTC,CATRVGQGSSYEQYF
many,TRBV6-1,14,TRBJ1-1,TRBD1,TGTGCCAGCAGTCCCGGGACAGGCAACACTGAAGCTTTCTTT,CASSPGTGNTEAFF
many,TRBV25-1,13,TRBJ2-1,NA,TGTGCCAGCAGTGGAGTGGGTCGCGATGAGCAGTTCTTC,CASSGVGRDEQFF
once,TRBV2,18,TRBJ2-6,NA,TGTGCCATCAGTCCACTCACAGGAAAGAGCTCTGGGGCCAACGTCCTGACTTTC,CAISPLTGKSSGANVLTF
many,TRBV29-1,14,TRBJ1-2,NA,TGCAGCGTTGAAGTTGGGTCAGGTTGGACTAGCTACACCTTC,CSVEVGSGWTSYTF
many,TRBV6-2/TRBV6-3,15,TRBJ1-5,TRBD1,TGTGCCAGCAGCCATTTGGACAGGGACGATCAGCCCCAGCATTTT,CASSHLDRDDQPQHF
many,TRBV5-1,12,TRBJ2-3,NA,TGCGCCAGCAGCTTAACCAGTGATACGCAGTATTTT,CASSLTSDTQYF